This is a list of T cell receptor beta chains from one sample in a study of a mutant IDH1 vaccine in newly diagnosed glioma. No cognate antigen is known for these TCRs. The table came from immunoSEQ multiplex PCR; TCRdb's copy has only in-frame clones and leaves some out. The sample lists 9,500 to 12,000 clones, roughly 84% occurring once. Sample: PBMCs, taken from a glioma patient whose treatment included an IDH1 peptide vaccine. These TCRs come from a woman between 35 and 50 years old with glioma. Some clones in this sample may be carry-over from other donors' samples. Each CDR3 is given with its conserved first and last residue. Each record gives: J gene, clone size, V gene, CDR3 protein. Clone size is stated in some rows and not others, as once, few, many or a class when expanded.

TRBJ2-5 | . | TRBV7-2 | CASSLVRAGGPETQYF
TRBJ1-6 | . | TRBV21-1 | CASSKGTGLRSPLHF
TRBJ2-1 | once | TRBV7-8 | CASSLALGTVYEQFF
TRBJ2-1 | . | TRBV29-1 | CSVEDPTSGAWNEQFF
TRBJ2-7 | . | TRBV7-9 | CASSSSGTLSYEQYF
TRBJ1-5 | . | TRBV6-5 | CASSYRRGGNQPQHF
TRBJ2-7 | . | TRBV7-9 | CASSKGRYEQYF
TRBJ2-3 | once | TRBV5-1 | CASSGTGGASTDTQYF
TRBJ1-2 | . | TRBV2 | CASSTPPDGYTF
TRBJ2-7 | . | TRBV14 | CASSQSITYEQYF
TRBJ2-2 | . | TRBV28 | CASSSGTGHTGELFF
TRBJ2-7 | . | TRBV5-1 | CASSLPGTPNEQYF
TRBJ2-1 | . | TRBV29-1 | CSVERGRNEQFF